Shown below are 14 T cell receptor beta chains from a single sample sequenced in a study of T-cell reconstitution after alpha-beta-depleted transplantation in children. Unique molecular identifiers featured in how the TCRbeta library was prepared. Each CDR3 protein gets one entry after TCRdb re-called the PCR reads with MiXCR. This sample has hundreds of thousands of distinct CDR3 sequences, with around 13% found just once. The sequenced sample was PBMCs from the stem cell graft donor, obtained from the stem cell graft. Source of these receptors: a human donor who donated a stem cell graft to a child with combined immunodeficiency.

This clonotype was recorded a few times. The chain joins TRBV12-3 or TRBV12-4 to TRBJ1-1; D gene uncertain. Trimming pared 5 bases from V and 7 bases from J, leaving 8 bases between. The CDR3 covers 11 residues. CDR3 coding DNA: TGTGCCAGCAGTCCCGGCCTTGAAGCTTTCTTT. This codes for CASSPGLEAFF.

This chain connects TRBV12-3 or TRBV12-4 to TRBJ1-2, with 10 positions matching TRBD1. CDR3 size: 17 residues. V shed 3 bases, J shed 7 bases, and the junction held 14 bases outside the gene matches. The CDR3 sequence is CASSFRDRGYGHIGYTF. CDR3 nucleotide sequence: TGTGCCAGCAGTTTCAGGGACAGGGGTTATGGCCACATTGGCTACACCTTC.

This clonotype showed up many times. V usage is TRBV6-5 and J usage is TRBJ2-7, with D maybe TRBD1 (5 bases). Germline-derived CDR1 and CDR2 are MNHEY and SVGAGI. V shed 2 bases and J shed 2 bases, with 13 bases lying between them. The CDR3 has 15 amino acids. The CDR3 here is CASSYGAGRTYEQYF. For the CDR3, the DNA is TGTGCCAGCAGTTACGGGGCAGGGCGGACCTACGAGCAGTACTTC.

This clonotype has a count of ten or more. The V gene is TRBV5-1, the J gene TRBJ2-7; TRBD2 aligns across 9 bases. Germline loops: CDR1 SGHRS, CDR2 YFSETQ. The length of the CDR3 is 13 residues. V lost 7 bases and J lost 2; bases outside the gene matches: 4. For the CDR3, the DNA is TGCGCCAGCCAGCGGGAGGCTGCCTACGAGCAGTACTTC. Protein: CASQREAAYEQYF.

This clonotype was seen a single time. Possible read error: a much larger clone is one base away. The genes are TRBV4-3 and TRBJ2-1; TRBD2 agrees at 11 bases. The CDR3 runs to 16 residues. Germline V gene data show CDR1 as LGHNA and CDR2 as YSLEER. CDR3 sequence reads: CASSQASGRTYNEQLF. DNA for the CDR3: TGCGCCAGCAGCCAAGCTAGCGGGAGGACCTACAATGAGCAGTTATTC.

In its sample, this clonotype was seen a few times. The V gene is TRBV6-1, the J gene TRBJ1-6; TRBD1 aligns across 7 bases. CDR1 is MNHNS, CDR2 SASEGT, per germline. V lost 6 bases and J lost 6; bases outside the gene matches: 8. This CDR3 has 15 amino acids. CDR3 sequence (DNA): TGTGCCAGCAGCCTTTTAGGACAGGTTAATTCACCCCTCCACTTT. Translated, it gives CASSLLGQVNSPLHF.

This clonotype has a count of ten or more. The V gene is TRBV6-5, the J gene TRBJ1-6, with 10 bases that match TRBD1. V gave up 0 bases and J gave up 7 bases; unmatched junction bases: 6. This CDR3 is 17 amino acids long. In germline, CDR1 is MNHEY, CDR2 SVGAGI. The CDR3 sequence: CASSYSRDRGGNSPLHF. The CDR3 coding sequence is TGTGCCAGCAGTTACTCACGGGACAGGGGAGGCAATTCACCCCTCCACTTT.

This rearrangement joins TRBV9 to TRBJ1-1, with D perhaps TRBD1 (5 bases). Germline assignment: CDR1 SGDLS and CDR2 YYNGEE. The CDR3 contains 16 residues. The V end was cut by 6 bases, the J end by 0 bases, with 18 bases between. CDR3 in amino acids: CASTSVHGGLNTEAFF. The DNA for the CDR3 is TGTGCCAGCACCTCCGTTCACGGGGGTCTGAACACTGAAGCTTTCTTT.

This clonotype was counted a few times. This chain links TRBV7-9 with TRBJ2-7; 8 bases are a match to TRBD2. After removal of 4 bases from V and 7 bases from J, the junction contained 3 bases not matched to a gene. CDR3 length: 12 residues. CDR1 and CDR2 (germline): SEHNR, FQNEAQ (reference sequence). CDR3 sequence (DNA): TGTGCCAGCAGCTCGGGGGGGAGTGAGCAGTACTTC. It is translated as CASSSGGSEQYF.

The chain carries TRBV6-1 and TRBJ1-5, with a possible D match to TRBD1 (6 bases). Germline values: CDR1 MNHNS, CDR2 SASEGT. The CDR3 covers 15 residues. The V gene lost 10 bases and the J gene lost 2 bases, with 18 bases spanning the gap. CDR3: CATSDSLGGNQPQHF. The CDR3 nucleotides are TGTGCCACCTCGGACAGCCTGGGGGGCAATCAGCCCCAGCATTTT.

In this sample, this clonotype turned up many times. The chain links TRBV6-5 to TRBJ2-5; weak D call: TRBD2 (5 bases). The CDR3 is 11 residues long. Germline lookup yields CDR1 MNHEY and CDR2 SVGAGI. V lost 7 bases and J lost 11, with 14 bases in between. This CDR3 is CASNSGRAQYF. CDR3 nucleotides: TGTGCCAGCAATTCGGGGAGAGCGCAGTACTTC.

This clonotype was counted between two and nine times. The genes are TRBV24-1 and TRBJ2-1; tentatively, D is TRBD1 (6 bases). Deletions cut 9 bases from V and 10 bases from J, with 12 bases between. This CDR3 has 11 amino acids. Germline CDR1 KGHDR, CDR2 SFDVKD. The CDR3: CATGLRGEQFF. Here the CDR3 DNA reads TGTGCCACCGGACTCAGGGGCGAGCAGTTCTTC.

This clonotype was counted many times. V usage is TRBV28 and J usage is TRBJ2-1; maybe TRBD2 (6 bases). CDR1 and CDR2 from the germline V gene are MDHEN and SYDVKM. V lost 5 bases and J lost 4, with 18 bases in between. The CDR3 sequence is 16 residues long. The DNA for the CDR3 is TGTGCCAGCAGTCCACTGTTGGGGGGATATTACAATGAGCAGTTCTTC. Translating gives CASSPLLGGYYNEQFF. The variable domain in full, completed from reference TRBV28 and TRBJ2-1, reads DVKVTQSSRYLVKRTGEKVFLECVQDMDHENMFWYRQDPGLGLRLIYFSYDVKMKEKGDIPEGYSVSREKKERFSLILESASTNQTSMYLCASSPLLGGYYNEQFFGPGTRLTVL.

The table lists this clonotype with many counts. The rearrangement uses TRBV5-1 and TRBJ2-1; D possibly corresponds to TRBD1 (6 bases). The V gene lost 3 bases and the J gene lost 10 bases, with 14 bases spanning the gap. CDR3 length equals 13 residues. Germline V gene sequence: CDR1 SGHRS, CDR2 YFSETQ. CDR3 residues: CASSSTEGGEQFF. The DNA of the CDR3 is TGCGCCAGCAGCTCCACGGAAGGGGGAGAGCAGTTCTTC. Full variable domain (rest looked up from reference TRBV5-1 and TRBJ2-1): KAGVTQTPRYLIKTRGQQVTLSCSPISGHRSVSWYQQTPGQGLQFLFEYFSETQRNKGNFPGRFSGRQFSNSRSEMNVSTLELGDSALYLCASSSTEGGEQFFGPGTRLTVL.